The 24 T cell receptor beta chains reported below all come from one sample, sequenced in a study of low-dose radiotherapy and immunotherapy resistance in tumors. Primers targeting TRAV and TRBV primed first-strand cDNA, covering alpha and beta chains. The PCR that amplified TCRs ran for 20 cycles, relying on a constant-region primer and a V-primer adapter. TCRdb fed the reads into MiXCR, producing one record per CDR3 protein. The sample has around 17,000 distinct CDR3 sequences; about 73% are singletons. Receptors originate from a human donor with advanced metastatic prostate, ovarian, gallbladder or colorectal cancer (not recorded which). This table probably holds off-target reads from a library built for another chain.

V usage is TRBV12-3 or TRBV12-4 and J usage is TRBJ2-7, with 13 bases matching TRBD2. CDR3 length: 21 residues. The junction had 25 bases not matched to a gene; V was cut back by 6 bases and J by 5 bases. CDR3 coding DNA: TGTGCCAGCAGACCTCCCCGGGTAACTAGCGGGGGGGTCCTCTCTGGGCACGAGCAGTACTTC. Its translation: CASRPPRVTSGGVLSGHEQYF.

This sequence joins TRBV6-5 and TRBJ2-3; 7 bases line up with TRBD1. Germline V gene data show CDR1 as MNHEY and CDR2 as SVGAGI. V lost 6 bases, J lost 6 bases, and 12 bases stayed unmatched. CDR3 size: 15 residues. DNA of the CDR3: TGTGCCAGCAGAGCACCGGGACAGCGTCGGGATACGCAGTATTTT. Amino acid sequence: CASRAPGQRRDTQYF.

V and J are TRBV5-4 and TRBJ1-5; maybe TRBD1 (5 bases). Germline loops: CDR1 SGHNT, CDR2 YYREEE (reference sequence). This CDR3 comprises 14 residues. Trimming cost V 0 bases and J 7 bases, with 11 bases left between them. DNA of the CDR3: TGTGCCAGCAGCTTGGGGCCAGGGAAACAGCCCCAGCATTTT. This codes for CASSLGPGKQPQHF.

V and J are TRBV12-3 or TRBV12-4 and TRBJ1-5, with a tentative D call TRBD1 (6 bases). Trimming stripped 5 bases from V and 15 bases from J, with 20 bases between. This CDR3 contains 13 residues. The DNA for the CDR3 is TGTGCCAGCAGTCGGGGGGACACTGGGCGCCGGCATTTT. This sequence encodes CASSRGDTGRRHF.

V and J are TRBV6-2 or TRBV6-3 and TRBJ2-7; D is uncertain. This CDR3 is built from 11 residues. CDR1 MNHEY and CDR2 SVGEGT come from the germline V gene. Trimming cost V 4 bases and J 7 bases, with 8 bases left between them. The CDR3 nucleotides read TGTGCCAGCAGTTCCAGGCAGGAGCAGTACTTC. It yields the protein CASSSRQEQYF.

V gene TRBV11-2 combines with J gene TRBJ2-1; D is undetermined. The length of the CDR3 is 12 residues. Germline CDR1 reads SGHAT; CDR2 reads FQNNGV. V lost 5 bases and J 12 bases, leaving 14 bases between the germline ends. CDR3 protein: CASSPPGGLQFF. CDR3 DNA: TGTGCCAGCAGCCCCCCCGGCGGCCTGCAGTTCTTC.

This chain joins TRBV6-2 or TRBV6-3 and TRBJ1-1; no definite D call. The length of the CDR3 is 11 residues. CDR1 is MNHEY and CDR2 is SVGEGT in the germline V gene. Deletions cut 5 bases from V and 8 bases from J, with 9 bases between. The CDR3 reads CASSVRQEAFF. The CDR3 DNA reads as TGTGCCAGCAGTGTGAGACAAGAAGCTTTCTTT.

The gene calls are TRBV23-1 and TRBJ2-2; tentative D call: TRBD2 (6 bases). Being an ORF, TRBV23-1 has a function that is uncertain. The CDR3 contains 15 residues. V was clipped by 4 bases and J by 4 bases, with 13 bases between them. CDR3 region: CASSPEGLSTGELFF. CDR3 DNA sequence: TGCGCCAGCAGTCCAGAGGGACTCAGCACCGGGGAGCTGTTTTTT.

This clonotype showed up just a few times. V is TRBV28 and J is TRBJ1-5; TRBD1 is a possible D gene (6 bases). The CDR3 has 14 amino acids. The ends were cut back, 4 bases at V and 5 bases at J, with 12 bases in the middle. In germline, CDR1 is MDHEN, CDR2 SYDVKM. CDR3 sequence reads: CASSSQGRDQPQHF. In nucleotides, the CDR3 is TGTGCCAGCAGTTCGCAGGGGCGCGATCAGCCCCAGCATTTT.

This CDR3 is CASSRGGSNTEAFF. Here the CDR3 DNA reads TGTGCCAGCAGCCGAGGGGGCTCGAACACTGAAGCTTTCTTT. The J gene is TRBJ1-1, the V gene TRBV13; 7 bases are a match to TRBD1. CDR3 length equals 14 residues. Trimming at V came to 5 bases and at J to 1 base, leaving 4 bases not matched to a gene. Germline CDR1 and CDR2: PRHDT and FYEKMQ (reference sequence). Full variable domain (rest looked up from reference TRBV13 and TRBJ1-1): AAGVIQSPRHLIKEKRETATLKCYPIPRHDTVYWYQQGPGQDPQFLISFYEKMQSDKGSIPDRFSAQQFSDYHSELNMSSLELGDSALYFCASSRGGSNTEAFFGQGTRLTVV.

The chain combines TRBV27 with TRBJ1-2; D is perhaps TRBD1 (5 bases). Germline values: CDR1 MNHEY, CDR2 SMNVEV (reference sequence). The V end was cut by 4 bases, the J end by 8 bases, with 20 bases between. The CDR3 totals 15 residues. The CDR3 DNA follows: TGTGCCAGCAGTTCCCCGGCTGGTGGGGGATCGGGCTACACCTTC. Its translation: CASSSPAGGGSGYTF.

The chain couples TRBV7-2 to TRBJ2-5; unclear D gene. Germline V lookup: CDR1 SGHTA, CDR2 FQGNSA. The CDR3 spans 14 residues. V was clipped by 1 base and J by 1 base, with 7 bases between them. The CDR3 coding sequence is TGTGCCAGCAGCTTAGTGGGATTCCAAGAGACCCAGTACTTC. Protein: CASSLVGFQETQYF.

The chain joins TRBV6-2 or TRBV6-3 to TRBJ2-3; D unresolved. The CDR3 extends over 14 amino acids. Deletions cut 0 bases from V and 3 bases from J, with 7 bases between. Germline assignment: CDR1 MNHEY and CDR2 SVGEGT. CDR3 DNA: TGTGCCAGCAGTTACTCGAGAGCAACAGATACGCAGTATTTT. This translates into CASSYSRATDTQYF.

The chain is built from TRBV3-1 and TRBJ2-1, with no clear D. The CDR3 is made up of 13 amino acids. V lost 5 bases and J lost 5, with 10 bases in between. Germline V gene sequence: CDR1 LGHDT, CDR2 YNNKEL (reference sequence). The CDR3 region is CASSYYLNNEQFF. CDR3 DNA: TGTGCCAGCAGCTATTACTTGAACAATGAGCAGTTCTTC.

The chain links TRBV7-3 to TRBJ2-3; D gene uncertain. Germline V gives CDR1 SGHTA, CDR2 FQGTGA. The CDR3 is 13 residues long. V was cut by 2 bases and J by 4 bases, with 7 bases left in between. The CDR3 bases are TGTGCCAGCAGCTTAGTCGGTTCAGATACGCAGTATTTT. Translating it yields CASSLVGSDTQYF.

The rearrangement joins TRBV6-2 or TRBV6-3 to TRBJ1-5; D ambiguous. The V end was cut by 6 bases, the J end by 3 bases, with 15 bases between. The length of the CDR3 is 15 residues. Germline V CDR1 and CDR2: MNHEY, SVGEGT. The DNA for the CDR3 is TGTGCCAGCAGACCCGCAGCAGGAGTCAATCAGCCCCAGCATTTT. Translation: CASRPAAGVNQPQHF.

V and J are TRBV7-2 and TRBJ1-6; D is possibly TRBD1 (5 bases). This CDR3 spans 13 amino acids. V was clipped by 5 bases and J by 10 bases, with 12 bases between them. CDR1 and CDR2 (germline): SGHTA, FQGNSA. In nucleotides, the CDR3 is TGTGCCAGCAGCCTAGACAGAGTCTCACCCCTCCACTTT. Residues: CASSLDRVSPLHF.

This clonotype is a singleton in its sample. The chain uses TRBV15 and TRBJ2-7; no definite D call. V was trimmed by 1 base and J by 3 bases, leaving 10 bases between them. This CDR3 region has 14 residues. Per germline, CDR1 LNHNV and CDR2 YYDKDF (reference sequence). The CDR3 sequence: CATSRAGDDYEQYF. CDR3 DNA: TGTGCCACCAGCAGAGCCGGCGACGACTACGAGCAGTACTTC.

This clonotype was seen a few times. This chain connects TRBV7-3 to TRBJ2-3; D might be TRBD1 (6 bases). This CDR3 region has 13 residues. Germline V lookup: CDR1 SGHTA, CDR2 FQGTGA. Trimming shortened V by 5 bases and J by 6 bases, and 12 bases separated the two germline ends. For the CDR3, the DNA is TGTGCCAGCAGCACCAACAGGGAGGATACGCAGTATTTT. Its protein is CASSTNREDTQYF.

The rearrangement joins TRBV12-3 or TRBV12-4 to TRBJ2-3, with TRBD2 identical over 10 bases. This CDR3 has 15 amino acids. The J segment lost 6 bases and the V segment lost 6 bases, leaving 9 bases of the junction unmatched. CDR3 region: CASRPPGLAADTQYF. As DNA, the CDR3 is TGTGCCAGCAGGCCGCCCGGACTAGCGGCGGATACGCAGTATTTT.

This clonotype was observed once. This chain uses TRBV5-4 with TRBJ2-4; 7 bases are shared with TRBD1. The CDR3 runs 16 residues. With V trimmed by 4 bases and J by 2 bases, 9 bases remained unmatched. Germline V gives CDR1 SGHNT, CDR2 YYREEE (reference sequence). The CDR3 DNA is TGTGCCAGCAGCCAAAGTCGACAGGGAACCAAAAACATTCAGTACTTC. Protein: CASSQSRQGTKNIQYF. The whole variable domain, filled in from reference TRBV5-4 and TRBJ2-4, reads ETGVTQSPTHLIKTRGQQVTLRCSSQSGHNTVSWYQQALGQGPQFIFQYYREEENGRGNFPPRFSGLQFPNYSSELNVNALELDDSALYLCASSQSRQGTKNIQYFGAGTRLSVL.

This clonotype came up a few times. The chain combines TRBV29-1 with TRBJ2-1; the match to TRBD2 covers 9 bases. This CDR3 spans 12 amino acids. Germline V CDR1 and CDR2: SQVTM, ANQGSEA. The V gene end was trimmed by 4 bases and the J gene end by 10 bases; junction bases not matched to a gene: 5. CDR3 sequence reads: CSVVAGGREQFF. The CDR3 DNA reads TGCAGCGTTGTTGCGGGAGGGCGCGAGCAGTTCTTC.

This clonotype was detected only a few times. The chain couples TRBV6-1 to TRBJ2-5; the match to TRBD2 covers 9 bases. Germline CDR1 MNHNS, CDR2 SASEGT. The CDR3 contains 16 residues. With 3 bases clipped from V and 5 bases from J, the junction kept 10 bases outside the gene matches. CDR3 residues: CASSDGFGGGVETQYF. As DNA, the CDR3 is TGTGCCAGCAGTGACGGCTTCGGCGGGGGGGTGGAGACCCAGTACTTC.

This chain uses TRBV4-1 with TRBJ2-3; D perhaps matches TRBD2 (5 bases). This CDR3 spans 17 amino acids. Trimming shortened V by 4 bases and J by 2 bases, and 19 bases separated the two germline ends. CDR1 and CDR2 from the germline V gene are MGHRA and YSYEKL. The CDR3 is CASSRGRSLTTTDTQYF. In DNA form, the CDR3 reads TGCGCCAGCAGCCGAGGGAGATCCCTCACAACCACAGATACGCAGTATTTT.